The 19 T cell receptor beta chains listed next were all sequenced from one sample in a study of cytomegalovirus exposure and HLA in healthy donors. PCR amplification relied on 60 Vbeta primers (plus 13 Jbeta primers). The data were produced by immunoSEQ multiplex PCR, yet TCRdb's version contains in-frame clones alone and is incomplete. Here the sample spans tens of thousands of clones, roughly 67% being singletons. The sample consisted of PBMCs. These receptors were taken from a man in his forties or fifties in good health and CMV-seronegative.

This clone was counted a few times. V is TRBV19 and J is TRBJ1-6; perhaps TRBD1 as D (5 bases). V was cut by 1 base and J by 10 bases, with 20 bases left in between. The CDR3 contains 17 residues. CDR1 LNHDA and CDR2 SQIVND come from the germline V gene (reference sequence). In DNA form, the CDR3 reads TGTGCCAGTAGTATAGTCTGGCGGGGATTAACAGGCTCACCCCTCCACTTT. Protein sequence: CASSIVWRGLTGSPLHF.

The J gene is TRBJ2-1, the V gene TRBV6-1, with a possible D match to TRBD2 (6 bases). Trimming left V 1 base short and J 4 bases short, with 11 bases between. Germline V gene data show CDR1 as MNHNS and CDR2 as SASEGT. The CDR3 contains 15 residues. Here the CDR3 DNA reads TGTGCCAGCAGTGAAGGTGGACTAAGTTACAATGAGCAGTTCTTC. Translated: CASSEGGLSYNEQFF.

This chain joins TRBV11-2 and TRBJ1-5, with a possible D match to TRBD1 (6 bases). CDR1 is SGHAT, CDR2 FQNNGV, per germline. CDR3 length equals 14 residues. Trimming left V 5 bases short and J 1 base short, with 9 bases between. The CDR3, as DNA: TGTGCCAGCAGCCATACAGGGAGCAATCAGCCCCAGCATTTT. Amino acids: CASSHTGSNQPQHF.

V and J are TRBV5-1 and TRBJ1-1; D is perhaps TRBD1 (5 bases). Trimming pared 1 base from V and 3 bases from J, leaving 10 bases between. CDR3 length equals 14 residues. CDR1 and CDR2 (germline): SGHRS, YFSETQ. The CDR3, as DNA: TGCGCCAGCAGCTTGCTGATAGGGGACACTGAAGCTTTCTTT. It encodes CASSLLIGDTEAFF. The full variable domain, with the rest looked up from reference TRBV5-1 and TRBJ1-1, is KAGVTQTPRYLIKTRGQQVTLSCSPISGHRSVSWYQQTPGQGLQFLFEYFSETQRNKGNFPGRFSGRQFSNSRSEMNVSTLELGDSALYLCASSLLIGDTEAFFGQGTRLTVV.

The V call is TRBV11-2, the J call TRBJ2-7; 8 positions match TRBD1. Germline V gives CDR1 SGHAT, CDR2 FQNNGV. This CDR3 is built from 14 residues. The J segment lost 2 bases and the V segment lost 5 bases, leaving 5 bases of the junction unmatched. The CDR3 is CASSRDRQTYEQYF. CDR3 coding DNA: TGTGCCAGCAGCCGGGACAGGCAAACCTACGAGCAGTACTTC. The full variable domain, in which reference TRBV11-2 and TRBJ2-7 provide the parts outside the CDR3, is EAGVAQSPRYKIIEKRQSVAFWCNPISGHATLYWYQQILGQGPKLLIQFQNNGVVDDSQLPKDRFSAERLKGVDSTLKIQPAKLEDSAVYLCASSRDRQTYEQYFGPGTRLTVT.

V usage is TRBV29-1 and J usage is TRBJ2-7; a possible D gene is TRBD2 (5 bases). Germline V gene sequence: CDR1 SQVTM, CDR2 ANQGSEA. V lost 6 bases and J 0 bases, leaving 15 bases between the germline ends. This CDR3 has 14 amino acids. The CDR3 here is CSVVRAGSSYEQYF. For the CDR3, the DNA is TGCAGCGTGGTTAGGGCGGGCAGCTCCTACGAGCAGTACTTC.

CDR3 bases: TGTGCCAGCAGTGATTTCAGATACAATGAGCAGTTCTTC. Its translation: CASSDFRYNEQFF. The chain carries TRBV2 and TRBJ2-1; D ambiguous. Trimming removed 3 bases at V and 4 bases at J, with 7 bases between. The CDR3 consists of 13 residues. Germline CDR1 is SNHLY and CDR2 is FYNNEI.

This chain uses TRBV27 with TRBJ1-1, with D perhaps matching TRBD1 (5 bases). This CDR3 comprises 15 residues. Germline loops: CDR1 MNHEY, CDR2 SMNVEV (reference sequence). The V gene lost 3 bases and the J gene lost 1 base, with 12 bases spanning the gap. In nucleotides, the CDR3 is TGTGCCAGCAGTTTCGGCAGGGCCTCGAACACTGAAGCTTTCTTT. Protein product: CASSFGRASNTEAFF.

This CDR3 reads CASSEGAVTSNYGYTF. In DNA, the CDR3 is TGTGCCAGCAGTGAGGGGGCCGTAACGAGTAACTATGGCTACACCTTC. This rearrangement joins TRBV6-4 to TRBJ1-2, with D possibly matching TRBD1 (6 bases). Per germline, CDR1 MRHNA and CDR2 SNTAGT. The CDR3 has 16 residues. The germline V and J ends were trimmed by 3 bases and 1 base, with 15 bases remaining between them.

For this clone: One junction end disagrees with the germline gene, perhaps due to a read error. The chain employs TRBV7-8 and TRBJ1-4; D might be TRBD1 (5 bases). CDR3 length: 15 amino acids. Germline V gene sequence: CDR1 SGHVS, CDR2 FQNEAQ. As DNA, the CDR3 is TGTGCCAGCGGCTTAGGGGCTTTGACTAATGAAAAACTGTTTTTT. This translates into CASGLGALTNEKLFF.

The chain recombines TRBV30 with TRBJ1-3; TRBD1 is a possible D gene (5 bases). Germline CDR1 GTSNPN, CDR2 SVGIG (reference sequence). CDR3 length: 15 residues. Between the trimmed V and J ends, which lost 2 bases and 4 bases, there was a span of 15 bases. The CDR3 DNA reads TGTGCCTGGAGTCGTAGGGGTGGAGTCGGAAACACCATATATTTT. Translation gives CAWSRRGGVGNTIYF.

The V gene is TRBV6-5, the J gene TRBJ2-2, with a possible D match to TRBD1 (6 bases). Trimming removed 8 bases from V and 5 bases from J, with 12 bases in between. This CDR3 is 13 amino acids long. Germline loops: CDR1 MNHEY, CDR2 SVGAGI. The CDR3, as DNA: TGTGCCAGCTGGGGGCTGGGTACCGGGGAGCTGTTTTTT. Its protein is CASWGLGTGELFF.

The chain carries TRBV9 and TRBJ1-3, with TRBD1 as a possible D gene (5 bases). The CDR3 extends over 17 amino acids. Germline loops: CDR1 SGDLS, CDR2 YYNGEE. The ends were cut back, 4 bases at V and 4 bases at J, with 21 bases in the middle. CDR3 amino acids: CASSPRGGSPTGNTIYF. The DNA for the CDR3 is TGTGCCAGCAGCCCCCGGGGGGGATCTCCTACGGGAAACACCATATATTTT.

This chain's CDR3 is CASSAGTQGYEQYF. For the CDR3, the DNA is TGTGCCAGTAGTGCTGGGACACAAGGTTACGAGCAGTACTTC. The gene calls are TRBV19 and TRBJ2-7, with TRBD1 as a possible D gene (6 bases). The CDR3 consists of 14 residues. Germline-derived CDR1 and CDR2 are LNHDA and SQIVND (reference sequence). V was trimmed by 5 bases and J by 4 bases, leaving 15 bases between them.

The J gene is TRBJ1-2, the V gene TRBV19; maybe TRBD1 (6 bases). The CDR3 sequence is 13 residues long. Germline V CDR1 and CDR2: LNHDA, SQIVND (reference sequence). Trimming left V 0 bases short and J 8 bases short, with 10 bases between. CDR3 DNA sequence: TGTGCCAGTAGTATAGACGGGGGGCAAGGCTACACCTTC. This gives the protein CASSIDGGQGYTF.

In nucleotides, the CDR3 is TGTGCCAGCGGCCGGGACAGGCCCTTCGAGCAGTACTTC. This sequence encodes CASGRDRPFEQYF. The chain recombines TRBV6-6 with TRBJ2-7, with 8 positions matching TRBD1. V shed 8 bases and J 6 bases; nucleotides not matched to a gene: 9. This CDR3 comprises 13 residues. Germline V gene data show CDR1 as MNHNY and CDR2 as SVGAGI (reference sequence).

The chain employs TRBV7-2 and TRBJ2-1; perhaps TRBD1 as D (5 bases). Trimming removed 1 base at V and 9 bases at J, with 13 bases between. The CDR3 runs 14 residues. Germline-derived CDR1 and CDR2 are SGHTA and FQGNSA. DNA for the CDR3: TGTGCCAGCAGCTTAGTGGTAGGGGATGTTGAGCAGTTCTTC. It codes for CASSLVVGDVEQFF.

The chain has TRBV11-2 and TRBJ2-2; tentative D call: TRBD1 (6 bases). The CDR3 loop spans 18 amino acids. The germline V and J ends were trimmed by 1 base and 0 bases, with 15 bases remaining between them. Looked up from germline, CDR1 is SGHAT and CDR2 is FQNNGV. CDR3: CASSLVFQRTANTGELFF. The CDR3 nucleotides are TGTGCCAGCAGCTTAGTATTTCAGAGGACAGCGAACACCGGGGAGCTGTTTTTT.

The chain carries TRBV13 and TRBJ2-2, with D hard to call. CDR3 length: 13 residues. Germline V CDR1 and CDR2: PRHDT, FYEKMQ (reference sequence). Trimming cost V 3 bases and J 2 bases, with 4 bases left between them. This CDR3 reads CASSFLNTGELFF. For the CDR3, the DNA is TGTGCCAGCAGCTTTCTCAACACCGGGGAGCTGTTTTTT.